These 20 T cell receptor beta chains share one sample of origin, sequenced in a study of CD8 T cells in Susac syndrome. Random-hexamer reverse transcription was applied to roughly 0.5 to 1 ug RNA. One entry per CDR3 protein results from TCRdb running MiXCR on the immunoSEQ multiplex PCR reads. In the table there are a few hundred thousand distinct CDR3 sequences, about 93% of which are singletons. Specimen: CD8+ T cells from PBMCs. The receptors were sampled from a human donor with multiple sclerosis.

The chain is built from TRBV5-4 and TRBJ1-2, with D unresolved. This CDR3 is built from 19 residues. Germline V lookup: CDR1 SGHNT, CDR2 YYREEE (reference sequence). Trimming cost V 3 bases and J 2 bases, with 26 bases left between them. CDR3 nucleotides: TGTGCCAGCAGCTCGCCGGACGAGGATCATTCTCCCTTAAACTATGGCTACACCTTC. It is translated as CASSSPDEDHSPLNYGYTF.

This chain's CDR3 is CASSPRSGYEQYF. The CDR3 DNA sequence: TGTGCCAGCAGCCCCAGGAGCGGCTACGAGCAGTACTTC. J is TRBJ2-7 and V is TRBV7-2, with TRBD2 as a possible D gene (5 bases). V was pared by 5 bases and J by 3 bases, with 11 bases between. This CDR3 has 13 residues. Germline V CDR1 and CDR2: SGHTA, FQGNSA. The full variable domain, with the rest looked up from reference TRBV7-2 and TRBJ2-7, is GAGVSQSPSNKVTEKGKDVELRCDPISGHTALYWYRQSLGQGLEFLIYFQGNSAPDKSGLPSDRFSAERTGGSVSTLTIQRTQQEDSAVYLCASSPRSGYEQYFGPGTRLTVT.

The CDR3 protein is CASSTLGGGDTQYF. Written as DNA, the CDR3 is TGTGCCAGCAGCACCTTGGGGGGGGGAGATACGCAGTATTTT. The chain employs TRBV9 and TRBJ2-3, with 7 bases aligning to TRBD2. The CDR3 length is 14 residues. V was pared by 4 bases and J by 5 bases, with 7 bases of the junction left unmatched. Germline V gene data show CDR1 as SGDLS and CDR2 as YYNGEE.

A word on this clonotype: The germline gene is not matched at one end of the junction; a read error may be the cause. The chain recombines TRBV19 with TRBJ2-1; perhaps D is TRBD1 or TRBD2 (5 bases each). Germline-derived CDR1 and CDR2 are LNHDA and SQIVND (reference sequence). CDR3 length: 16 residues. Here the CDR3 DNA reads TGTGCAAGTAGGGACCCAGTTGCCAGTAACTACAATGAGCAGTTCTTC. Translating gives CASRDPVASNYNEQFF. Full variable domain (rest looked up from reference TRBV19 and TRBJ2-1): DGGITQSPKYLFRKEGQNVTLSCEQNLNHDAMYWYRQDPGQGLRLIYYSQIVNDFQKGDIAEGYSVSREKKESFPLTVTSAQKNPTAFYLCASRDPVASNYNEQFFGPGTRLTVL.

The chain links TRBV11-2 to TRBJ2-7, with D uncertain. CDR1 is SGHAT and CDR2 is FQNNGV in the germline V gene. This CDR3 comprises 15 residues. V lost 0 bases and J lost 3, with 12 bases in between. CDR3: CASSLDVVSNYEQYF. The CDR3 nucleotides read TGTGCCAGCAGCTTAGATGTTGTCAGTAACTACGAGCAGTACTTC.

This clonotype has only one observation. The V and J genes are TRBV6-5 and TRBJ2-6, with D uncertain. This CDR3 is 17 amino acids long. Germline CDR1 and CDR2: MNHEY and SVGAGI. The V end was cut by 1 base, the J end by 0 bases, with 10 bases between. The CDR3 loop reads CASSYFSDISGANVLTF. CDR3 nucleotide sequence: TGTGCCAGCAGTTACTTTTCAGACATCTCTGGGGCCAACGTCCTGACTTTC.

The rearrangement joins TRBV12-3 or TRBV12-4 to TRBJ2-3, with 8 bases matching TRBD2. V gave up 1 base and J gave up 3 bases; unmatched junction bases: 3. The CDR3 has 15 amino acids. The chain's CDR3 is CASSLGRGVTDTQYF. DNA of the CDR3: TGTGCCAGCAGTTTAGGGCGGGGGGTAACAGATACGCAGTATTTT.

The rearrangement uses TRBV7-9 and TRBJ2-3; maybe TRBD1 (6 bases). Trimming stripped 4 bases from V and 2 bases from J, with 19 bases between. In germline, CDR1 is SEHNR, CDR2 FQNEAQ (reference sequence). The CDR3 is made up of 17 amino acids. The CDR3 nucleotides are TGTGCCAGCAGCTCCCCCAGGGGCAGTCTTCACACAGATACGCAGTATTTT. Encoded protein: CASSSPRGSLHTDTQYF.

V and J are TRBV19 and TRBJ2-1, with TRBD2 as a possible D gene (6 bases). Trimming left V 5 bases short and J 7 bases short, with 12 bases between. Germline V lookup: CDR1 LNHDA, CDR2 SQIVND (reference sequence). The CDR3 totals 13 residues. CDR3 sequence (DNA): TGTGCCAGTAGTTCGGCGGGACTGAATGAGCAGTTCTTC. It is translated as CASSSAGLNEQFF.

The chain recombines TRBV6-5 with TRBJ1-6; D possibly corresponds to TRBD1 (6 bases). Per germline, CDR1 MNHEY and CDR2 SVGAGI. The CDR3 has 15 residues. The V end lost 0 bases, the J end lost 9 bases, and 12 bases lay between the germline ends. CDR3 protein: CASSYSRTVRSPLHF. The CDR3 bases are TGTGCCAGCAGTTACTCTAGGACAGTACGTTCACCCCTCCACTTT.

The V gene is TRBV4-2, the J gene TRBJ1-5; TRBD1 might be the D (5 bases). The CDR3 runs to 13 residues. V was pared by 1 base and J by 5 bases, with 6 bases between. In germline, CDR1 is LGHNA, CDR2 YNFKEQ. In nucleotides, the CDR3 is TGTGCCAGCAGCCAAGGGGGGGATCAGCCCCAGCATTTT. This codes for CASSQGGDQPQHF.

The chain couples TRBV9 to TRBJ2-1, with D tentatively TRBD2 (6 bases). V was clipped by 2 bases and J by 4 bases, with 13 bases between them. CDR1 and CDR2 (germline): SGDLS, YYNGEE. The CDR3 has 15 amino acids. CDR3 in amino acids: CASSVSLGGYNEQFF. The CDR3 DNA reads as TGTGCCAGCAGCGTGTCCCTCGGGGGATACAATGAGCAGTTCTTC.

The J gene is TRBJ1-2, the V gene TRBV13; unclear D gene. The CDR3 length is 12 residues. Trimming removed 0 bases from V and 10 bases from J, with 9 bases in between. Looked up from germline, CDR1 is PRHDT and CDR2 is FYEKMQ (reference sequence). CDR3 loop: CASSLGRSTYTF. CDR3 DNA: TGTGCCAGCAGCTTAGGCAGGTCAACCTACACCTTC.

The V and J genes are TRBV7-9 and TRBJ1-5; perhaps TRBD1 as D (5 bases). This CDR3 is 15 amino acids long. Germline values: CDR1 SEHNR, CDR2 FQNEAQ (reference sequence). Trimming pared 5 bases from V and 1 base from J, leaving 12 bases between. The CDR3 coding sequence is TGTGCCAGCAGCGGTGAGTGGGACAGCAATCAGCCCCAGCATTTT. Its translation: CASSGEWDSNQPQHF.

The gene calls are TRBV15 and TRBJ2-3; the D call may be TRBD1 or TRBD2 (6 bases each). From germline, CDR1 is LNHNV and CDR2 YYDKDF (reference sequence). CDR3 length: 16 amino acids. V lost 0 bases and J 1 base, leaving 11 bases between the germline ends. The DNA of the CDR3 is TGTGCCACCAGCAGAGACAGGGGCGGGGGCACAGATACGCAGTATTTT. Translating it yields CATSRDRGGGTDTQYF.

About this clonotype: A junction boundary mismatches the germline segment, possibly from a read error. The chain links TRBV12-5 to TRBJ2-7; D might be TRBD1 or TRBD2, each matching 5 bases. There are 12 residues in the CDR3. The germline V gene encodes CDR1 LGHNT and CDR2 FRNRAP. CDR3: CASGLVRSWGNF. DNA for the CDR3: TGTGCTAGTGGTTTGGTACGAAGTTGGGGGAACTTC.

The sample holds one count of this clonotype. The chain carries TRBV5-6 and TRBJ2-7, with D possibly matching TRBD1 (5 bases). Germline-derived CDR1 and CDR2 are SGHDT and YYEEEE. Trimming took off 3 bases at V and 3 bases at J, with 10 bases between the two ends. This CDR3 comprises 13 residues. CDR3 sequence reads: CASSWTWDYEQYF. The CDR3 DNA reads TGTGCCAGCAGCTGGACATGGGACTACGAGCAGTACTTC.

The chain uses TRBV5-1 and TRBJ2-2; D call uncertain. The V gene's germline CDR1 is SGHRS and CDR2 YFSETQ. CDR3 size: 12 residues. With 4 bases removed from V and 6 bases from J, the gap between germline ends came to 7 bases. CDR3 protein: CASSIRAGELFF. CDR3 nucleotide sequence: TGCGCCAGCAGCATTAGGGCCGGGGAGCTGTTTTTT. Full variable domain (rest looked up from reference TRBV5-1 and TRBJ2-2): KAGVTQTPRYLIKTRGQQVTLSCSPISGHRSVSWYQQTPGQGLQFLFEYFSETQRNKGNFPGRFSGRQFSNSRSEMNVSTLELGDSALYLCASSIRAGELFFGEGSRLTVL.

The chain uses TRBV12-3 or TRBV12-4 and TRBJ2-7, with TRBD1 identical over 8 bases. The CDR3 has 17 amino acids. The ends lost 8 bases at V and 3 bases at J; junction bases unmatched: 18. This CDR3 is CASAKGTGVLSIYEQYF. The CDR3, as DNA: TGTGCCAGCGCGAAGGGGACAGGTGTCTTATCTATCTACGAGCAGTACTTC.

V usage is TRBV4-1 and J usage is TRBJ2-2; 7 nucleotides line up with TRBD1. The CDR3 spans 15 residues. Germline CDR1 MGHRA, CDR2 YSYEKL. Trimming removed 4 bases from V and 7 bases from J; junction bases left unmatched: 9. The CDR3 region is CASSRQPQGDGELFF. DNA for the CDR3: TGCGCCAGCAGCCGACAACCCCAGGGGGACGGGGAGCTGTTTTTT.